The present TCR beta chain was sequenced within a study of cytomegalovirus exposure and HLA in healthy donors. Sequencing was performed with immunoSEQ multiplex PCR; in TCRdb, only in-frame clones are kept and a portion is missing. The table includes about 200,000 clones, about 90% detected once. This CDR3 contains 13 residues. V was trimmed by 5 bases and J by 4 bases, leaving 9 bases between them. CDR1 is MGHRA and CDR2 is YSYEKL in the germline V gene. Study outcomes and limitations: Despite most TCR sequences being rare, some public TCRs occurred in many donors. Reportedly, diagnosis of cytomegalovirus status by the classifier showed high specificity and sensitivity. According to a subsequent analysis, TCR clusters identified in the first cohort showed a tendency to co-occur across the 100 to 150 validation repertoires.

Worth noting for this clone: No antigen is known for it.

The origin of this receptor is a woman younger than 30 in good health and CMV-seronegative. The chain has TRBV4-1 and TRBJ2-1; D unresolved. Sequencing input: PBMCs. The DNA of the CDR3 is TGCGCCAGCAGCGCTACGAGTTACAATGAGCAGTTCTTC. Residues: CASSATSYNEQFF.